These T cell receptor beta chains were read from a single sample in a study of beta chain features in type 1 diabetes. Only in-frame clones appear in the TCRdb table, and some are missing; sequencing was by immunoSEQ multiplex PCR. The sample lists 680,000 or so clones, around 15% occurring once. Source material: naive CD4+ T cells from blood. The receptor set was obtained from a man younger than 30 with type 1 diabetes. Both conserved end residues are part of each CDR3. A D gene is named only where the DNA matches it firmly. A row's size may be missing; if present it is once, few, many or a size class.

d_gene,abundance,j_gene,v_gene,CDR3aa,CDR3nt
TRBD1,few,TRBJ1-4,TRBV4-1,CASSQDRNQGGEEKLFF,TGCGCCAGCAGCCAAGACCGAAATCAGGGGGGAGAGGAAAAACTGTTTTTT
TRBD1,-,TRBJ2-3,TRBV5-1,CASNDQGAVTDTQYF,TGCGCCAGTAACGACCAGGGGGCTGTCACAGATACGCAGTATTTT
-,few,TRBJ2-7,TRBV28,CASSGQSYEQYF,TGTGCCAGCAGTGGACAGTCCTACGAGCAGTACTTC
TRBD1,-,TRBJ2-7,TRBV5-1,CASSGTGKGDHEQYF,TGCGCCAGCAGCGGGACAGGCAAAGGAGACCACGAGCAGTACTTC
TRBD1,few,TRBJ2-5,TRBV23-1,CASSHYRGHLETQYF,TGCGCCAGCAGTCATTACAGGGGTCACTTGGAGACCCAGTACTTC
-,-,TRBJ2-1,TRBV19,CASSIRGFNEQFF,TGTGCCAGTAGTATACGCGGCTTCAATGAGCAGTTCTTC
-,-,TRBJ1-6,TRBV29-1,CSVSEGMSSPLHF,TGCAGCGTTAGTGAGGGGATGAGTTCACCCCTCCACTTT
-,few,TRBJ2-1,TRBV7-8,CASSLSLGVNEQFF,TGTGCCAGCAGCTTATCGCTAGGAGTGAATGAGCAGTTCTTC
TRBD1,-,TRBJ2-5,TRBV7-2,CASSFTTGPQETQYF,TGTGCCAGCAGCTTTACGACAGGGCCTCAAGAGACCCAGTACTTC
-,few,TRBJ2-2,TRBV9,CASSVGTPNTGELFF,TGTGCCAGCAGCGTAGGGACTCCGAACACCGGGGAGCTGTTTTTT
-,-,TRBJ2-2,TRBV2,CASSAQENTGELFF,TGTGCCAGCAGTGCACAGGAGAACACCGGGGAGCTGTTTTTT
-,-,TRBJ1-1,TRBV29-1,CSVGGVGTEAFF,TGCAGCGTCGGAGGGGTCGGCACTGAAGCTTTCTTT
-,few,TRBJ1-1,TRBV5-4,CASSTETANTEAFF,TGTGCCAGCAGCACCGAGACGGCGAACACTGAAGCTTTCTTT
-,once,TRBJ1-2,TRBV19,CASTPTTGNYGYTF,TGTGCCAGTACCCCAACTACAGGGAACTATGGCTACACCTTC
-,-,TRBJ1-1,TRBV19,CAGGLGEAFF,TGTGCCGGGGGCCTTGGGGAGGCTTTCTTT